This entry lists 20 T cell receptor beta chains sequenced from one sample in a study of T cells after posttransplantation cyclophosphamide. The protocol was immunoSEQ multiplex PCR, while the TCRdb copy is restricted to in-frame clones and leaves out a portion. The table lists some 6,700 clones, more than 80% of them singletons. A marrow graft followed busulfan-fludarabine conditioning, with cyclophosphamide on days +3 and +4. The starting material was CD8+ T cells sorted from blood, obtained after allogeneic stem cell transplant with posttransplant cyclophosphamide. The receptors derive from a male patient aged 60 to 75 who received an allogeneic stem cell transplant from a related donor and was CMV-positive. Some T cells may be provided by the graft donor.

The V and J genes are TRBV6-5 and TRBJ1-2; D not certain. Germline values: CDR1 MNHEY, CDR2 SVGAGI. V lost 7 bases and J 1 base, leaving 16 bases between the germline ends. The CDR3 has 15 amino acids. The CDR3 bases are TGTGCCAGCACCCCCTCCCCGCGGCATAACTATGGCTACACCTTC. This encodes CASTPSPRHNYGYTF.

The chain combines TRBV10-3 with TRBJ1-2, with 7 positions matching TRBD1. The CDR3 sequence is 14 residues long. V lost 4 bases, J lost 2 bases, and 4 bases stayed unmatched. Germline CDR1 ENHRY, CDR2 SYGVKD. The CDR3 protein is CAISAPDRNYGYTF. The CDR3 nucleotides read TGTGCCATCAGTGCCCCGGACAGGAACTATGGCTACACCTTC.

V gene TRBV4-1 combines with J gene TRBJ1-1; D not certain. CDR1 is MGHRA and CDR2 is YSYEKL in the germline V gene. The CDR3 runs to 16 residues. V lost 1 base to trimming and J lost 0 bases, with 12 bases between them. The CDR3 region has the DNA TGCGCCAGCAGCCAAGGGAAGGCGGGGATGAACACTGAAGCTTTCTTT. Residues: CASSQGKAGMNTEAFF.

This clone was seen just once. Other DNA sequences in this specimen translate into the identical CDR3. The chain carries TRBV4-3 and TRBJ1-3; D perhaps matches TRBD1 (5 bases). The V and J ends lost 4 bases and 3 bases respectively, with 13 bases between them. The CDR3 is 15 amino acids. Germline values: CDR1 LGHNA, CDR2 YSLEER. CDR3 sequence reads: CASSRNQGLGNTIYF. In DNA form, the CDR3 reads TGCGCCAGCAGCCGAAACCAGGGACTTGGAAACACCATATATTTT.

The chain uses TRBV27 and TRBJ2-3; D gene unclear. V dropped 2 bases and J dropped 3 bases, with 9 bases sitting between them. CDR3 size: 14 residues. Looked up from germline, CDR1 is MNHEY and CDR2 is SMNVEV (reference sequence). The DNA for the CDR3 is TGTGCCAGCAGTTTAGATTTACTGACAGATACGCAGTATTTT. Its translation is CASSLDLLTDTQYF.

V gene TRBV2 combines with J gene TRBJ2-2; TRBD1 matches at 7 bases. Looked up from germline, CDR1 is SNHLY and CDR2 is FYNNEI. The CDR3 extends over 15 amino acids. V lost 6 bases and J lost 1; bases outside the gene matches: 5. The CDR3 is CASSPGTVNTGELFF. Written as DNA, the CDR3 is TGTGCCAGCAGCCCCGGGACAGTGAACACCGGGGAGCTGTTTTTT.

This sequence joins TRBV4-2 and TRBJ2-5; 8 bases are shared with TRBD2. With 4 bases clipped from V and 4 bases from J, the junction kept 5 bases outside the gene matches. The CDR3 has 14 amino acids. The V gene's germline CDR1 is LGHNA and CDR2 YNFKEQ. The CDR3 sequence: CASSPAGGRETQYF. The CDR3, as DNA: TGTGCCAGCAGCCCGGCGGGGGGCCGAGAGACCCAGTACTTC.

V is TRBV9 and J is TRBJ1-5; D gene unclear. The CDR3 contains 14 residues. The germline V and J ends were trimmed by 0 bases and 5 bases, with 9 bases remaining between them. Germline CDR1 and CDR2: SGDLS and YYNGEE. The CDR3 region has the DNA TGTGCCAGCAGCGTAGATAGTTTCTATCAGCCCCAGCATTTT. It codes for CASSVDSFYQPQHF.

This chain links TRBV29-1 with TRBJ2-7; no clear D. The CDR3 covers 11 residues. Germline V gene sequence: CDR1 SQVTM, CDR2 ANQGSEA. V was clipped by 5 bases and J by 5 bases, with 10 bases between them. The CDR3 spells CSVLLNHEQYF. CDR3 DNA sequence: TGCAGCGTTTTACTAAACCACGAGCAGTACTTC.

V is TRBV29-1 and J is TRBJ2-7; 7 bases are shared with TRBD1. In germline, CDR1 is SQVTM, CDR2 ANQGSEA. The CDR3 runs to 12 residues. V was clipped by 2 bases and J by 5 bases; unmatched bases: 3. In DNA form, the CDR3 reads TGCAGCGTTGAAAATGACAGGGACGAGCAGTACTTC. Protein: CSVENDRDEQYF.

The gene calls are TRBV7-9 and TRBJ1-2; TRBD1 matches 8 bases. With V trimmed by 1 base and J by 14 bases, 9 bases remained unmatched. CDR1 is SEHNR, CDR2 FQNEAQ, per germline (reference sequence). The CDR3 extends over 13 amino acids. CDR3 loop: CASSLGVWTGITF. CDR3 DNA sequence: TGTGCCAGCAGCTTAGGGGTCTGGACAGGGATAACCTTC. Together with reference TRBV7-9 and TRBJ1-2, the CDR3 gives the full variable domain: DTGVSQNPRHKITKRGQNVTFRCDPISEHNRLYWYRQTLGQGPEFLTYFQNEAQLEKSRLLSDRFSAERPKGSFSTLEIQRTEQGDSAMYLCASSLGVWTGITFGSGTRLTVV.

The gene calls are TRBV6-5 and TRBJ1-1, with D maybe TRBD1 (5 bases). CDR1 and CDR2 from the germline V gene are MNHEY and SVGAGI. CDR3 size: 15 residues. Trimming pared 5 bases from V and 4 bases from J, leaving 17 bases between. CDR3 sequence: CASSPGGVGSTEAFF. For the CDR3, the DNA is TGTGCCAGCAGTCCCGGGGGGGTCGGAAGCACTGAAGCTTTCTTT.

CDR3 sequence (DNA): TGCAGCGTTGCCCTTACAGGGGATAACTATGGCTACACCTTC. It codes for CSVALTGDNYGYTF. The chain has TRBV29-1 and TRBJ1-2; 7 nucleotides match TRBD1. This CDR3 is 14 amino acids long. The V gene's germline CDR1 is SQVTM and CDR2 ANQGSEA. V trimming: 4 bases; J trimming: 1 base; junction bases outside the gene matches: 6. The whole variable domain, filled in from reference TRBV29-1 and TRBJ1-2, reads SAVISQKPSRDICQRGTSLTIQCQVDSQVTMMFWYRQQPGQSLTLIATANQGSEATYESGFVIDKFPISRPNLTFSTLTVSNMSPEDSSIYLCSVALTGDNYGYTFGSGTRLTVV.

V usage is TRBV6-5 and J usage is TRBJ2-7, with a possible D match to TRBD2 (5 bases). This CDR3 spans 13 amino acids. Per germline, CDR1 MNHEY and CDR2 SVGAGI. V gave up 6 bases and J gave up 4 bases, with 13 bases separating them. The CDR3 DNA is TGTGCCAGCAGGGACGGGGTCAGTTACGAGCAGTACTTC. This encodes CASRDGVSYEQYF.

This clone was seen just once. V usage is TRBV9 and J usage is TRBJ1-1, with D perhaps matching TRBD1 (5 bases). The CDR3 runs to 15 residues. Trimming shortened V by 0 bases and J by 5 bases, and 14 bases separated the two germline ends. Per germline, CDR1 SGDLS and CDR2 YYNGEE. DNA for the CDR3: TGTGCCAGCAGCGTAGTGGGGGGGAGTGGTACTGAAGCTTTCTTT. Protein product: CASSVVGGSGTEAFF.

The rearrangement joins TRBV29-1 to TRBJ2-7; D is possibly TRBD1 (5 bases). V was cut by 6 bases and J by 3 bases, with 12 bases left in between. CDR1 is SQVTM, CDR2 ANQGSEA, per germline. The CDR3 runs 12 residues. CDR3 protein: CSVRPGNYEQYF. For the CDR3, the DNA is TGCAGCGTGAGACCAGGGAACTACGAGCAGTACTTC.

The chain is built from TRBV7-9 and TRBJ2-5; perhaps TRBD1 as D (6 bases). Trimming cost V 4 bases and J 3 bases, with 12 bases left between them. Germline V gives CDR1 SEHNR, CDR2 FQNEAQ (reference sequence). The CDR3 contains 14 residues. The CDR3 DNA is TGTGCCAGCAGCTATTTGGGACAAGAAGAGACCCAGTACTTC. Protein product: CASSYLGQEETQYF. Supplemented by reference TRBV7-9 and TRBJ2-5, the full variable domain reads DTGVSQNPRHKITKRGQNVTFRCDPISEHNRLYWYRQTLGQGPEFLTYFQNEAQLEKSRLLSDRFSAERPKGSFSTLEIQRTEQGDSAMYLCASSYLGQEETQYFGPGTRLLVL.

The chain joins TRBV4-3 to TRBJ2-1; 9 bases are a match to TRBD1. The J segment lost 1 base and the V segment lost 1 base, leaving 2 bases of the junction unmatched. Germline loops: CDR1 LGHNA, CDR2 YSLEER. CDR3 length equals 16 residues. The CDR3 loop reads CASSQGGQGSYNEQFF. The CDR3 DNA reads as TGCGCCAGCAGCCAAGGAGGACAGGGGTCCTACAATGAGCAGTTCTTC.

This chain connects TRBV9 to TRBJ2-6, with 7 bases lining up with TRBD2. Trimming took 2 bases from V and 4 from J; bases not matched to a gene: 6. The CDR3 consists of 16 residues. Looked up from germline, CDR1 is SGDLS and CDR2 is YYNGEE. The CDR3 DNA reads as TGTGCCAGCAGCGTGGAGCGGGGTTTGGGGGCCAACGTCCTGACTTTC. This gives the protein CASSVERGLGANVLTF.

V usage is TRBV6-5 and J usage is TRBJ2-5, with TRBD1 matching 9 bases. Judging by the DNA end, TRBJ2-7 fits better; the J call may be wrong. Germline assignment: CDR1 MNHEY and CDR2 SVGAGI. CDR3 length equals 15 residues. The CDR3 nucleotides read TGTGCCAGCAGTTACTCGGGGACAGGGATGGACGAGCAGTACTTC. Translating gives CASSYSGTGMDEQYF.